This T cell receptor beta chain was recovered during a study of blood T cell repertoires in COVID-19. Study-wide context: Sites in the United States, Italy and Spain provided acute and convalescent COVID-19 samples.

V lost 5 bases, J lost 1 base, and 6 bases stayed unmatched. Germline V gene lookup returns CDR1 SQVTM and CDR2 ANQGSEA. This CDR3 has 14 amino acids. The repertoire was sequenced with immunoSEQ multiplex PCR; TCRdb's copy has only in-frame clones and lacks some. The data show about 200,000 clones, approximately 82% seen once. The chain uses TRBV29-1 and TRBJ2-7; 9 bases are shared with TRBD1. This TCR was sampled from a human donor in a cohort sampled during active COVID-19. The sample was peripheral blood. In nucleotides, the CDR3 is TGCAGCGTTCTTACAGGGGGCTCGTCCTACGAGCAGTACTTC. Residues: CSVLTGGSSYEQYF.